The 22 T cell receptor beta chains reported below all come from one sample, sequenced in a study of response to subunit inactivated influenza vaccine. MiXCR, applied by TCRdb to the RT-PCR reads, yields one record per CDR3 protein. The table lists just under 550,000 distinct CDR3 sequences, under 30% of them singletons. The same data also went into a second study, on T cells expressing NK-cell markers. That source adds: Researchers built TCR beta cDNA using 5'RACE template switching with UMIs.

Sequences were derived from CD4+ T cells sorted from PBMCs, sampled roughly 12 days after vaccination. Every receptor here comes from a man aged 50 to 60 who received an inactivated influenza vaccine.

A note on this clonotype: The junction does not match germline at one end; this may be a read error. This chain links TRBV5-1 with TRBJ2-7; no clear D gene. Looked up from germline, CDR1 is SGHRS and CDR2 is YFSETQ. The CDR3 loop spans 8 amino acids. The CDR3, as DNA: TGCGCCAGCAGCTTTAAAGACTTC. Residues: CASSFKDF.

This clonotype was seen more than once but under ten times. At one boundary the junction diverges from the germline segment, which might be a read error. This CDR3 reads CASSPGLAGIETQYF. The CDR3, as DNA: TGTGCTAGCAGCCCAGGACTAGCGGGGATAGAGACCCAGTACTTC. J is TRBJ2-5 and V is TRBV7-7, with 12 positions matching TRBD2. The CDR3 is 15 residues long. In germline, CDR1 is SSHAT, CDR2 FNYEAQ (reference sequence).

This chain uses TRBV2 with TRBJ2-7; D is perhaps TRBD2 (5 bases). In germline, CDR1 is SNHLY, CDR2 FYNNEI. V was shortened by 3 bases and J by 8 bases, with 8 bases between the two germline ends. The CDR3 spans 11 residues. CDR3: CASSDEGKQYF. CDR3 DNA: TGTGCCAGCAGTGATGAGGGAAAGCAGTACTTC.

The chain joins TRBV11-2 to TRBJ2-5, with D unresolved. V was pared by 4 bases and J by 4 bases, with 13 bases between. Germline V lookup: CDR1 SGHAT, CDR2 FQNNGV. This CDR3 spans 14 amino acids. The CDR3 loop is CASSYAHSRETQYF. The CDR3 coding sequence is TGTGCCAGCAGCTACGCCCACTCCCGAGAGACCCAGTACTTC.

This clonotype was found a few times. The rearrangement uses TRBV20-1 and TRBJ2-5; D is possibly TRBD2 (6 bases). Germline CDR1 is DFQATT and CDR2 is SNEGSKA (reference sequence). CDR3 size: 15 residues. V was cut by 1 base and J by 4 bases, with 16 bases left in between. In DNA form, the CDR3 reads TGCAGTGCTAGAGGGGGACTCACAGGAAGAGAGACCCAGTACTTC. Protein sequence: CSARGGLTGRETQYF.

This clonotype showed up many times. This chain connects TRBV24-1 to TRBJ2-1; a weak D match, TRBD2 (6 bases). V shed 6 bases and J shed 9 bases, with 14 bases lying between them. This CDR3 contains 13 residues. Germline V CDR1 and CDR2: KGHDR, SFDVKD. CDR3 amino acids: CATSYETRGEQFF. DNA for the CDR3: TGTGCCACCAGTTATGAGACGCGGGGTGAGCAGTTCTTC.

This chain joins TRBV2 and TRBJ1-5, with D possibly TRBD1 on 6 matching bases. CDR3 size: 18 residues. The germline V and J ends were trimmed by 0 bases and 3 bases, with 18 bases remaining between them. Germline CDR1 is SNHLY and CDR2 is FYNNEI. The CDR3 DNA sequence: TGTGCCAGCAGTGAAGCGCTTCTGGGGGGCTGGAACAATCAGCCCCAGCATTTT. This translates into CASSEALLGGWNNQPQHF.

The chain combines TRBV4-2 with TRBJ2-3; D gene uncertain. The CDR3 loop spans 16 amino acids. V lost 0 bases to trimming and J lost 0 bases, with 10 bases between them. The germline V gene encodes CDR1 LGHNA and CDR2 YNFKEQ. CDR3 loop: CASSQDASTSTDTQYF. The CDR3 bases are TGTGCCAGCAGCCAAGACGCCTCAACTAGCACAGATACGCAGTATTTT.

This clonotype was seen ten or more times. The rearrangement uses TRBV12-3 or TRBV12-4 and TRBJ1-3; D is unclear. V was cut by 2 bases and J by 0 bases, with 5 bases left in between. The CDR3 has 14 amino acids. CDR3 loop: CASSLSSSGNTIYF. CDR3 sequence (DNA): TGTGCCAGCAGTTTATCCAGCTCTGGAAACACCATATATTTT.

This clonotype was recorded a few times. CDR3 DNA sequence: TGCAGCGGAGATACGCAGTATTTT. It specifies CSGDTQYF. This chain joins TRBV29-1 and TRBJ2-3, with D unresolved. CDR3 length equals 8 residues. Trimming left V 7 bases short and J 5 bases short, with 1 base between. The germline CDR1 and CDR2 sequences are SQVTM and ANQGSEA.

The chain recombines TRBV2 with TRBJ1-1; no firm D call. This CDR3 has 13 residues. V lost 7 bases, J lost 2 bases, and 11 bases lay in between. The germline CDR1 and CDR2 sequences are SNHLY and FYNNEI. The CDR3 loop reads CASKLWGNTEAFF. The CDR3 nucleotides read TGTGCCAGCAAGTTGTGGGGTAACACTGAAGCTTTCTTT.

DNA of the CDR3: TGTGCCAGCAGCCGCAACGGTATCACGGGTGGGCAGTTCTTC. As protein: CASSRNGITGGQFF. The rearrangement links TRBV27 to TRBJ2-1; D unclear. Germline assignment: CDR1 MNHEY and CDR2 SMNVEV (reference sequence). This CDR3 contains 14 residues. V lost 6 bases and J lost 12, with 21 bases in between.

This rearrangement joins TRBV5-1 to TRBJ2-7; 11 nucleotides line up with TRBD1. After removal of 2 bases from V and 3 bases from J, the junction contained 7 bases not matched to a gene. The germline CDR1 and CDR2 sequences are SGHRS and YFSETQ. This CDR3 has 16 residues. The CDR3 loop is CASSFQSGTGGYEQYF. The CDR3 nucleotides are TGCGCCAGCAGCTTTCAATCCGGGACAGGGGGCTACGAGCAGTACTTC. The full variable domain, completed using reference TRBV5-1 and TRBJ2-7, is KAGVTQTPRYLIKTRGQQVTLSCSPISGHRSVSWYQQTPGQGLQFLFEYFSETQRNKGNFPGRFSGRQFSNSRSEMNVSTLELGDSALYLCASSFQSGTGGYEQYFGPGTRLTVT.

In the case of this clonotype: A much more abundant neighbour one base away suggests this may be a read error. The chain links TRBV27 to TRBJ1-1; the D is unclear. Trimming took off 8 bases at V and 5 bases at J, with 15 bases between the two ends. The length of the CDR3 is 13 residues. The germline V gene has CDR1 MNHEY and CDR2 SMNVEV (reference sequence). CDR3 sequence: CASWKGQQTEAFF. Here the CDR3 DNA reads TGTGCCAGCTGGAAGGGCCAACAAACTGAAGCTTTCTTT.

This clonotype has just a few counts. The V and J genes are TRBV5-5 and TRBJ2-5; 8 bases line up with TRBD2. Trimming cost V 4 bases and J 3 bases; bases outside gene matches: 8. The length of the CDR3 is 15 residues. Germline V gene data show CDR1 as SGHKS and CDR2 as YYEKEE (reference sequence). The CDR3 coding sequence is TGTGCCAGCAGCCGGACCGGGACTAGGGAAGAGACCCAGTACTTC. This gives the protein CASSRTGTREETQYF.

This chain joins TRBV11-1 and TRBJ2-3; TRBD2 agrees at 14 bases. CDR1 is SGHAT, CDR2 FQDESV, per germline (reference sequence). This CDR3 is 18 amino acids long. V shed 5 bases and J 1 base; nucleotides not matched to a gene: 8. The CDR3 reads CASSAGLAGGYRTDTQYF. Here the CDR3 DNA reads TGTGCCAGCAGCGCCGGACTAGCGGGGGGTTATCGCACAGATACGCAGTATTTT.

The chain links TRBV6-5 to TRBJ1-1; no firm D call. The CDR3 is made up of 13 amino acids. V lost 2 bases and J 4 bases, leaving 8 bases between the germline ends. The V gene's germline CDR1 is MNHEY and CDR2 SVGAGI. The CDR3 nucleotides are TGTGCCAGCAGTTACGGGCATAGCACTGAAGCTTTCTTT. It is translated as CASSYGHSTEAFF.

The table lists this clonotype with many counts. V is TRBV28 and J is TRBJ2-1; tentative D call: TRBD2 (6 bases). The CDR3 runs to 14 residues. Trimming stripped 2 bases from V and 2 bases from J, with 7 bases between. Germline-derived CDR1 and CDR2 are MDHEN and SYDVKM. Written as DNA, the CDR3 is TGTGCCAGCAGTTTACGCGGGGCCTACAATGAGCAGTTCTTC. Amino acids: CASSLRGAYNEQFF.

Here the CDR3 reads CASSLSGQMEFF. The CDR3 DNA sequence: TGTGCCAGCAGCTTGTCCGGACAGATGGAGTTCTTC. J is TRBJ2-1 and V is TRBV11-2, with D possibly being TRBD1 (6 bases). The V gene lost 3 bases and the J gene lost 14 bases, with 14 bases spanning the gap. Germline lookup yields CDR1 SGHAT and CDR2 FQNNGV. The CDR3 length is 12 residues. The complete variable domain, with remaining parts taken from reference TRBV11-2 and TRBJ2-1, reads EAGVAQSPRYKIIEKRQSVAFWCNPISGHATLYWYQQILGQGPKLLIQFQNNGVVDDSQLPKDRFSAERLKGVDSTLKIQPAKLEDSAVYLCASSLSGQMEFFGPGTRLTVL.

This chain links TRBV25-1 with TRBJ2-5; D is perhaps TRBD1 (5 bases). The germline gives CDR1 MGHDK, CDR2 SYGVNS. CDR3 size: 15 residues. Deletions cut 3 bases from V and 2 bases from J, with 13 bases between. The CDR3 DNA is TGTGCCAGCAGTGAGGCGCAGGGCACTCAAGAGACCCAGTACTTC. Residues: CASSEAQGTQETQYF. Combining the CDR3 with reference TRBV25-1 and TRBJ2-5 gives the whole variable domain EADIYQTPRYLVIGTGKKITLECSQTMGHDKMYWYQQDPGMELHLIHYSYGVNSTEKGDLSSESTVSRIRTEHFPLTLESARPSHTSQYLCASSEAQGTQETQYFGPGTRLLVL.

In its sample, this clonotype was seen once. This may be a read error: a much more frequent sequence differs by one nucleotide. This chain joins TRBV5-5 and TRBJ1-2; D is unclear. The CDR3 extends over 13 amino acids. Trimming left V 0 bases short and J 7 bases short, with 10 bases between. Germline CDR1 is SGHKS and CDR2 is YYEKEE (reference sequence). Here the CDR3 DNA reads TGTGCCAGCAGCTTGGGGCCAGACTGTGGCTACACCTTC. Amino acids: CASSLGPDCGYTF.

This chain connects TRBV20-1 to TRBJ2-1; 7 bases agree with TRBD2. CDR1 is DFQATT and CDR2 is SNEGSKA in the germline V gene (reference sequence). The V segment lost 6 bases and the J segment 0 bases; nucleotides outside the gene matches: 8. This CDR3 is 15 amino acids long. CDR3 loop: CSAPIAGGSYNEQFF. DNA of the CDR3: TGCAGTGCGCCGATAGCGGGTGGCTCCTACAATGAGCAGTTCTTC.